Below are 7 T cell receptor beta chains sequenced from a single sample in a study of control samples from healthy donors and cancer patients. Profiling relied on immunoSEQ multiplex PCR, and the TCRdb table lists in-frame clones only, not all of them. Among some 170,000 clones, roughly 95% were seen once, and the ten largest hold 1%. Input material: blood. The receptors come from a woman aged 30 to 39 in good health.

This chain uses TRBV5-1 with TRBJ2-5; a possible D gene is TRBD1 (5 bases). The CDR3 runs to 14 residues. Trimming removed 3 bases at V and 4 bases at J, with 13 bases between. Germline assignment: CDR1 SGHRS and CDR2 YFSETQ. The CDR3 loop is CASSSIQGVETQYF. The CDR3 region has the DNA TGCGCCAGCAGCTCTATCCAGGGTGTAGAGACCCAGTACTTC.

This chain connects TRBV5-1 to TRBJ2-1; tentatively, D is TRBD1 (6 bases). Trimming took off 5 bases at V and 3 bases at J, with 9 bases between the two ends. The CDR3 has 13 residues. Germline values: CDR1 SGHRS, CDR2 YFSETQ. In nucleotides, the CDR3 is TGCGCCAGCAGGGAACAGGGCTACAATGAGCAGTTCTTC. Translating gives CASREQGYNEQFF.

The chain couples TRBV28 to TRBJ1-4; D unresolved. Germline V CDR1 and CDR2: MDHEN, SYDVKM. V dropped 7 bases and J dropped 8 bases, with 17 bases sitting between them. The CDR3 consists of 14 residues. The DNA for the CDR3 is TGTGCCAGCAACTCGTTAGGGTCTGAGGAAAAACTGTTTTTT. Its translation is CASNSLGSEEKLFF.

This chain joins TRBV7-9 and TRBJ2-1; 8 nucleotides line up with TRBD2. The CDR3 runs 14 residues. Germline V gene data show CDR1 as SEHNR and CDR2 as FQNEAQ (reference sequence). V lost 3 bases to trimming and J lost 7 bases; unmatched junction nucleotides: 5. The CDR3 bases are TGTGCCAGCAGCTTTTTAGCGGGAAGTAATGAGCAGTTCTTC. Translated, it gives CASSFLAGSNEQFF.

The chain carries TRBV5-1 and TRBJ2-1; 14 positions match TRBD2. Losses at the gene ends were 3 bases for V and 4 bases for J; bases not matched to a gene: 6. Germline lookup yields CDR1 SGHRS and CDR2 YFSETQ. The CDR3 is 17 amino acids. CDR3 loop: CASSWGTSGGQYNEQFF. DNA for the CDR3: TGCGCCAGCAGCTGGGGGACTAGCGGGGGACAGTACAATGAGCAGTTCTTC. The whole variable domain, remainder taken from reference TRBV5-1 and TRBJ2-1, is KAGVTQTPRYLIKTRGQQVTLSCSPISGHRSVSWYQQTPGQGLQFLFEYFSETQRNKGNFPGRFSGRQFSNSRSEMNVSTLELGDSALYLCASSWGTSGGQYNEQFFGPGTRLTVL.

V gene TRBV9 combines with J gene TRBJ1-2; D ambiguous. Trimming took 4 bases from V and 2 from J, leaving 9 bases between them. CDR3 length: 13 amino acids. The V gene's germline CDR1 is SGDLS and CDR2 YYNGEE. The CDR3 protein is CASSYDRNYGYTF. The CDR3 nucleotides read TGTGCCAGCAGCTACGATCGAAACTATGGCTACACCTTC.

For this clone: Other DNA sequences in the sample encode the same CDR3. J is TRBJ1-1 and V is TRBV11-2; 11 nucleotides line up with TRBD1. V gave up 0 bases and J gave up 5 bases; unmatched junction bases: 2. Germline-derived CDR1 and CDR2 are SGHAT and FQNNGV. The CDR3 has 15 amino acids. CDR3 bases: TGTGCCAGCAGCTTAGAGGGGACAGGGGGGACTGAAGCTTTCTTT. This translates into CASSLEGTGGTEAFF.